Each of the 17 T cell receptor beta chains below was sequenced from the same sample in a study of CD8+ T cells in alopecia areata. Sequencing relied on a cDNA template that was reverse transcribed from extracted RNA. Generated by immunoSEQ multiplex PCR, the TCRdb table keeps only in-frame clones and is missing some. This table holds 150,000 or so clones, 47% found once. Sequenced input: CD4+ T cells sorted from blood. The receptors come from a human donor with alopecia areata.

V usage is TRBV7-2 and J usage is TRBJ2-7, with 8 positions matching TRBD1. The CDR3 covers 14 residues. The V gene's germline CDR1 is SGHTA and CDR2 FQGNSA. The junction had 2 bases not matched to a gene; V was cut back by 3 bases and J by 1 base. CDR3 protein: CASSFGTGSYEQYF. CDR3 sequence (DNA): TGTGCCAGCAGCTTTGGGACAGGATCCTACGAGCAGTACTTC.

The J gene is TRBJ2-3, the V gene TRBV5-4, with a possible D match to TRBD1 (6 bases). Germline-derived CDR1 and CDR2 are SGHNT and YYREEE (reference sequence). CDR3 length equals 15 residues. V lost 0 bases and J 3 bases, leaving 11 bases between the germline ends. The DNA of the CDR3 is TGTGCCAGCAGCTTGGAACAGGGTTGGACAGATACGCAGTATTTT. This translates into CASSLEQGWTDTQYF.

V is TRBV18 and J is TRBJ2-5; unclear D gene. Germline-derived CDR1 and CDR2 are KGHSH and LQKENI. This CDR3 comprises 14 residues. V lost 3 bases, J lost 2 bases, and 10 bases lay in between. The CDR3 protein is CASSPPSGQETQYF. Written as DNA, the CDR3 is TGTGCCAGCTCACCCCCTTCAGGACAAGAGACCCAGTACTTC.

The chain combines TRBV4-1 with TRBJ2-1, with TRBD2 identical over 11 bases. The CDR3 sequence is 15 residues long. CDR1 and CDR2 (germline): MGHRA, YSYEKL. The V and J ends lost 4 bases and 3 bases, in that order; junction bases with no gene match: 2. The CDR3 is CASSLGLAGYNEQFF. Here the CDR3 DNA reads TGCGCCAGCAGCCTAGGACTAGCGGGCTACAATGAGCAGTTCTTC.

CDR3 in amino acids: CASSLPDPSGTEAFF. The CDR3 region has the DNA TGCGCCAGCAGCTTACCTGACCCAAGTGGCACTGAAGCTTTCTTT. This sequence joins TRBV5-1 and TRBJ1-1, with D unclear. Germline loops: CDR1 SGHRS, CDR2 YFSETQ. The CDR3 consists of 15 residues. The germline V and J ends were trimmed by 2 bases and 4 bases, with 15 bases remaining between them.

The rearrangement joins TRBV20-1 to TRBJ2-7; D gene ambiguous. Germline-derived CDR1 and CDR2 are DFQATT and SNEGSKA (reference sequence). Between the trimmed V and J ends, which lost 0 bases and 5 bases, there was a span of 2 bases. There are 10 residues in the CDR3. The CDR3 spells CSARDNEQYF. Here the CDR3 DNA reads TGCAGTGCTAGAGATAACGAGCAGTACTTC.

V usage is TRBV18 and J usage is TRBJ1-1, with D perhaps matching TRBD1 (6 bases). This CDR3 has 16 residues. Trimming stripped 3 bases from V and 5 bases from J, with 19 bases between. Germline-derived CDR1 and CDR2 are KGHSH and LQKENI. CDR3 in amino acids: CASSPAGAGLLTEAFF. The CDR3, as DNA: TGTGCCAGCTCACCGGCGGGGGCGGGGCTTTTAACTGAAGCTTTCTTT.

The rearrangement uses TRBV28 and TRBJ1-2, with 7 bases lining up with TRBD1. J gave up 2 bases and V 3 bases, and 12 bases lay outside the gene matches. The CDR3 sequence is 17 residues long. CDR1 is MDHEN and CDR2 is SYDVKM in the germline V gene. CDR3 loop: CASSFVGRQGSNYGYTF. The CDR3 coding sequence is TGTGCCAGCAGTTTCGTGGGGCGACAGGGCAGCAACTATGGCTACACCTTC.

The chain joins TRBV4-1 to TRBJ2-7; D gene ambiguous. This CDR3 spans 11 amino acids. V shed 0 bases and J shed 6 bases, with 3 bases lying between them. CDR1 and CDR2 from the germline V gene are MGHRA and YSYEKL. The CDR3 DNA follows: TGCGCCAGCAGCCAAGAGGGCGAGCAGTACTTC. As protein: CASSQEGEQYF.

The V call is TRBV19, the J call TRBJ2-5, with 8 positions matching TRBD2. CDR1 and CDR2 from the germline V gene are LNHDA and SQIVND (reference sequence). The CDR3 covers 15 residues. J was trimmed by 5 bases and V by 5 bases; bases with no gene match: 10. CDR3 residues: CASSPLAAAQETQYF. CDR3 sequence (DNA): TGTGCCAGTAGTCCACTAGCGGCTGCCCAGGAGACCCAGTACTTC.

The sample holds a few counts of this clone. V is TRBV7-9 and J is TRBJ2-7, with D unclear. Germline-derived CDR1 and CDR2 are SEHNR and FQNEAQ (reference sequence). The CDR3 is 13 amino acids. The germline V and J ends were trimmed by 6 bases and 3 bases, with 12 bases remaining between them. The CDR3, as DNA: TGTGCCAGCAGTCCTACTGTTGGCTACGAGCAGTACTTC. Its protein product is CASSPTVGYEQYF.

The chain employs TRBV29-1 and TRBJ1-1; a possible D gene is TRBD1 (5 bases). V was pared by 4 bases and J by 1 base, with 13 bases between. Germline V lookup: CDR1 SQVTM, CDR2 ANQGSEA. This CDR3 comprises 14 residues. CDR3 residues: CSVARSGENTEAFF. CDR3 sequence (DNA): TGCAGCGTTGCCCGATCGGGGGAGAACACTGAAGCTTTCTTT.

Only a few counts were recorded for this clone. The chain links TRBV15 to TRBJ2-2; D remains ambiguous. From germline, CDR1 is LNHNV and CDR2 YYDKDF (reference sequence). V was trimmed by 1 base and J by 1 base, leaving 7 bases between them. The CDR3 has 15 amino acids. The CDR3 loop is CATSRGTGNTGELFF. In nucleotides, the CDR3 is TGTGCCACCAGCAGAGGGACGGGGAACACCGGGGAGCTGTTTTTT.

There are a few counts of this clone. The CDR3 region is CASSGTGGGETQYF. DNA for the CDR3: TGTGCCAGCAGCGGGACAGGGGGCGGAGAGACCCAGTACTTC. The chain links TRBV9 to TRBJ2-5; 11 positions agree with TRBD1. V was pared by 3 bases and J by 4 bases, with 2 bases of the junction left unmatched. This CDR3 has 14 residues. From germline, CDR1 is SGDLS and CDR2 YYNGEE.

This chain uses TRBV28 with TRBJ2-2; 7 positions agree with TRBD1. Germline loops: CDR1 MDHEN, CDR2 SYDVKM. CDR3 length equals 14 residues. Trimming removed 7 bases from V and 7 bases from J; junction bases left unmatched: 9. CDR3 bases: TGTGCCAGCACCCAACACACAGGGGTCGGGGAGCTGTTTTTT. It specifies CASTQHTGVGELFF. Together with reference TRBV28 and TRBJ2-2, the CDR3 gives the full variable domain: DVKVTQSSRYLVKRTGEKVFLECVQDMDHENMFWYRQDPGLGLRLIYFSYDVKMKEKGDIPEGYSVSREKKERFSLILESASTNQTSMYLCASTQHTGVGELFFGEGSRLTVL.

This clone occurred a few times. This rearrangement joins TRBV27 to TRBJ2-6, with D uncertain. CDR3 length: 13 amino acids. Germline V gene sequence: CDR1 MNHEY, CDR2 SMNVEV (reference sequence). V was pared by 2 bases and J by 3 bases, with 2 bases between. CDR3 protein: CASSLRGANVLTF. As DNA, the CDR3 is TGTGCCAGCAGTTTACGTGGGGCCAACGTCCTGACTTTC. Complete variable domain (other parts from reference TRBV27 and TRBJ2-6): EAQVTQNPRYLITVTGKKLTVTCSQNMNHEYMSWYRQDPGLGLRQIYYSMNVEVTDKGDVPEGYKVSRKEKRNFPLILESPSPNQTSLYFCASSLRGANVLTFGAGSRLTVL.

The gene calls are TRBV29-1 and TRBJ2-7; D is uncertain. Per the germline V gene, CDR1 is SQVTM and CDR2 is ANQGSEA. The germline V and J ends were trimmed by 4 bases and 2 bases, with 6 bases remaining between them. The CDR3 has 11 amino acids. DNA of the CDR3: TGCAGCGTTGGGGTAGCCTACGAGCAGTACTTC. Translated: CSVGVAYEQYF.